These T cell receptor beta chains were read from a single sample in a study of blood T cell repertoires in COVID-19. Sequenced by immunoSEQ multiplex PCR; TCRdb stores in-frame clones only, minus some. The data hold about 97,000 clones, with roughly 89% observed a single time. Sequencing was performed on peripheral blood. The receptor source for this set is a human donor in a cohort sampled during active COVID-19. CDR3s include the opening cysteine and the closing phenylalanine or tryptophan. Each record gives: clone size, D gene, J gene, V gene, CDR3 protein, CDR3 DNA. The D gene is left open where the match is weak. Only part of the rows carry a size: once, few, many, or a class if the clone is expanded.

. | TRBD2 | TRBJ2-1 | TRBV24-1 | CATSDQGTSGNWDEQFF | TGTGCCACCAGTGATCAGGGGACTAGCGGGAACTGGGATGAGCAGTTCTTC
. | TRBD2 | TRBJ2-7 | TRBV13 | CASRRAGGPYEQYF | TGTGCCAGCCGCAGGGCGGGAGGGCCCTACGAGCAGTACTTC
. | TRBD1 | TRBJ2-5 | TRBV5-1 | CASSSDGRGGEETQYF | TGCGCCAGCAGCTCGGATGGGCGAGGGGGCGAAGAGACCCAGTACTTC
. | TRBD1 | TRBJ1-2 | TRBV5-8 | CASSLPGWTGVKDGYTF | TGTGCCAGCAGCTTGCCTGGATGGACAGGGGTGAAGGATGGCTACACCTTC
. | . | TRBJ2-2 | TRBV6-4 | CASSDLGGTGELFF | TGTGCCAGCAGTGACCTGGGGGGAACCGGGGAGCTGTTTTTT
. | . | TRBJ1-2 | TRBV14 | CASSQTTSGQPYGYTF | TGTGCCAGCAGCCAAACCACCTCCGGACAGCCTTATGGCTACACCTTC
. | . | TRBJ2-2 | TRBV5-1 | CASSVGAANTGELFF | TGCGCCAGCAGCGTGGGGGCTGCGAACACCGGGGAGCTGTTTTTT
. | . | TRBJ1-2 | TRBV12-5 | CASGLKRDLTGYTF | TGTGCTAGTGGTTTAAAGAGAGACCTCACGGGGTACACCTTC
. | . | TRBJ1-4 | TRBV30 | CAWGVSGGRGEKLFF | TGTGCCTGGGGAGTTTCGGGGGGCCGAGGTGAAAAACTGTTTTTT
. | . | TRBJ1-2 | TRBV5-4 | CASSLGYGNYGYTF | TGTGCCAGCAGCTTGGGTTACGGTAACTATGGCTACACCTTC
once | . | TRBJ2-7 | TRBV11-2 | CASSLGRGYEQYF | TGTGCCAGCAGCTTAGGTAGGGGCTACGAGCAGTACTTC
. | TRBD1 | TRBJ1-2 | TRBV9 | CASSVGQRDRGYGYTF | TGTGCCAGCAGCGTAGGTCAAAGGGACAGGGGCTACGGCTACACCTTC
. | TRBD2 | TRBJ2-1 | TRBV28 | CASRTRGAGGSNEQFF | TGTGCCAGCAGAACGAGAGGAGCGGGAGGATCCAATGAGCAGTTCTTC
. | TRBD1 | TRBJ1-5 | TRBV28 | CASSLRGRGVSDQPQHF | TGTGCCAGCAGTTTAAGGGGCAGGGGGGTCTCCGATCAGCCCCAGCATTTT
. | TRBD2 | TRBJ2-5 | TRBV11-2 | CASSLGLADPIVKTQYF | TGTGCCAGCAGCTTAGGGCTAGCGGACCCTATAGTAAAGACCCAGTACTTC
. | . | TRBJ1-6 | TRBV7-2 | CASSSRPTTAENSPLHF | TGTGCCAGCAGCTCCCGTCCCACGACAGCTGAGAATTCACCCCTCCACTTT
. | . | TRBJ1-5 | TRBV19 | CASSIGRASQGIQQPQHF | TGTGCCAGTAGTATAGGAAGGGCGTCACAGGGTATCCAGCAGCCCCAGCATTTT
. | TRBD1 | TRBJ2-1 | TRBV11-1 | CASSLSRGQGPEQFF | TGTGCCAGCAGCTTAAGTCGGGGACAGGGCCCTGAGCAGTTCTTC
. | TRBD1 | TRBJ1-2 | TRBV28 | CASGTAYGYTF | TGTGCCAGCGGGACAGCCTATGGCTACACCTTC
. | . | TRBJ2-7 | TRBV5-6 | CASSLASYEQYF | TGTGCCAGCAGCTTGGCTTCCTACGAGCAGTACTTC
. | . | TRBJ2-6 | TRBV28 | CASSAPWERRYSGANVLTF | TGTGCCAGCAGCGCCCCCTGGGAGCGGCGTTACTCTGGGGCCAACGTCCTGACTTTC
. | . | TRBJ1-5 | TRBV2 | CASSPGAASNQPQHF | TGTGCCAGCAGTCCAGGGGCGGCAAGCAATCAGCCCCAGCATTTT
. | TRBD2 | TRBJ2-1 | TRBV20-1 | CSASSGRRYNEQFF | TGCAGTGCAAGTAGCGGGAGGAGGTACAATGAGCAGTTCTTC
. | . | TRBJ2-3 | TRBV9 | CASSVGQRGTDTQYF | TGTGCCAGCAGCGTAGGGCAGCGGGGCACAGATACGCAGTATTTT
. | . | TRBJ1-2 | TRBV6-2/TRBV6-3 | CASSSGYGYTF | TGTGCCAGCAGTAGCGGCTATGGCTACACCTTC
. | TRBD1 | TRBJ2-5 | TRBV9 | CASSVAGGQGALETQYF | TGTGCCAGCAGCGTAGCAGGCGGACAGGGGGCTTTGGAGACCCAGTACTTC
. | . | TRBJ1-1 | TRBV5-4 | CASSLKGGAYTEAFF | TGTGCCAGCAGCTTGAAGGGAGGGGCGTACACTGAAGCTTTCTTT
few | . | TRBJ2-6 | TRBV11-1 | CASSFISGANVLTF | TGTGCCAGCAGCTTTATATCTGGGGCCAACGTCCTGACTTTC
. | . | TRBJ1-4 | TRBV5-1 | CASSLVSGSTNEKLFF | TGCGCCAGCAGCTTGGTATCCGGGTCAACTAATGAAAAACTGTTTTTT
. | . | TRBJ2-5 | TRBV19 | CASLNGGETQYF | TGTGCCAGTTTGAACGGAGGAGAGACCCAGTACTTC
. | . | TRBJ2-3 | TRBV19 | CASSIARGNTDTQYF | TGTGCCAGTAGTATTGCGCGGGGAAACACAGATACGCAGTATTTT
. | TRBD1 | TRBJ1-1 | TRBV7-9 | CASSTDRVRNTEAFF | TGTGCCAGCAGCACGGACAGGGTTCGCAACACTGAAGCTTTCTTT
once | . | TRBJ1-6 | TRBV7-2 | CASSLGPGSYNSPLHF | TGTGCCAGCAGCTTAGGTCCGGGCTCCTATAATTCACCCCTCCACTTT
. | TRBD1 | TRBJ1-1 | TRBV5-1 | CASSLAGQMNTEAFF | TGCGCCAGCAGCTTGGCGGGACAGATGAACACTGAAGCTTTCTTT
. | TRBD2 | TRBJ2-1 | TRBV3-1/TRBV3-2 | CASSQAREGLDDEQFF | TGTGCCAGCAGCCAAGCCCGGGAGGGCCTGGACGATGAGCAGTTCTTC
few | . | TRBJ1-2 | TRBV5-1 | CASSWGDGPPYTF | TGCGCCAGCAGCTGGGGGGACGGGCCTCCCTACACCTTC
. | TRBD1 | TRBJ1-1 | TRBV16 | CASSPNTGTGANTEAFF | TGTGCCAGCAGCCCAAATACCGGGACAGGGGCGAACACTGAAGCTTTCTTT
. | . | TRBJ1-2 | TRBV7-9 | CASSNSRDYGYTF | TGTGCCAGCAGCAACTCCAGGGACTATGGCTACACCTTC
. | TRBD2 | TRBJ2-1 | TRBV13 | CASSYIAGKGNEQFF | TGTGCCAGCAGCTATATAGCGGGAAAAGGGAATGAGCAGTTCTTC
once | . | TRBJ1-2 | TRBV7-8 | CASSLALGTLAWDHYGYTF | TGTGCCAGCAGCTTAGCCCTCGGGACTCTCGCCTGGGATCACTATGGCTACACCTTC
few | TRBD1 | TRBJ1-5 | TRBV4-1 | CASSQVPQGDQPQHF | TGCGCCAGCAGCCAAGTACCACAGGGGGATCAGCCCCAGCATTTT
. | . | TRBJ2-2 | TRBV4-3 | CASSQDIVGELFF | TGCGCCAGCAGCCAAGATATCGTCGGGGAGCTGTTTTTT
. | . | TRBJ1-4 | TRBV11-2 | CASSSQTENKRQKLFF | TGTGCCAGCAGCTCACAGACCGAGAACAAAAGACAAAAACTGTTTTTT
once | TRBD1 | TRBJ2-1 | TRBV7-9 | CASSFDRGRGDEQFF | TGTGCCAGCAGCTTCGACAGGGGGCGGGGAGATGAGCAGTTCTTC
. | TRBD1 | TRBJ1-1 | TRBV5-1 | CASSLDRGEAFF | TGCGCCAGCAGCTTAGACAGGGGTGAGGCTTTCTTT
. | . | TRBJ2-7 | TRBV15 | CATSKGRGTTTYEQYF | TGTGCCACCAGCAAGGGAAGGGGCACCACCACCTACGAGCAGTACTTC
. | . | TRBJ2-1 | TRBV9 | CASSTTEALYNEQFF | TGTGCCAGCAGCACAACCGAGGCCCTTTACAATGAGCAGTTCTTC
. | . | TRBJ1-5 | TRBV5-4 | CASSPDVGQPQHF | TGTGCCAGCAGCCCTGACGTCGGGCAGCCCCAGCATTTT
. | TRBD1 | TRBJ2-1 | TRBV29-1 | CSVEGQGQGFYNEQFF | TGCAGCGTTGAAGGCCAGGGACAGGGTTTCTACAATGAGCAGTTCTTC
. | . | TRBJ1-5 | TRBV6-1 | CASSEFGGSNQPQHF | TGTGCCAGCAGTGAATTCGGCGGTAGCAATCAGCCCCAGCATTTT
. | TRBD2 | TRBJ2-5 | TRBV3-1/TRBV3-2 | CASSEVAGGVETQYF | TGTGCCAGCAGCGAAGTAGCGGGAGGGGTTGAGACCCAGTACTTC
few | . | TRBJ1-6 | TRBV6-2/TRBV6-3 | CASSPGSSYNSPLHF | TGTGCCAGCAGTCCAGGCAGCTCCTATAATTCACCCCTCCACTTT
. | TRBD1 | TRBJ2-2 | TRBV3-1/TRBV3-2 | CASSHTGTGDPGELFF | TGTGCCAGCAGCCACACCGGGACAGGGGACCCCGGGGAGCTGTTTTTT
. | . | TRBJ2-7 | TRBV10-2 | CASSGRQISYEQYF | TGCGCCAGCAGTGGACGACAGATCTCCTACGAGCAGTACTTC
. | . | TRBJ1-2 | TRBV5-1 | CASSQESNYGYTF | TGCGCCAGCAGTCAGGAATCTAACTATGGCTACACCTTC
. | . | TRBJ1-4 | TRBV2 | CASSTQVKLFF | TGTGCCAGCAGTACACAGGTTAAACTGTTTTTT
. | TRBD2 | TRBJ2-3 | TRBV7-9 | CASSLTSGRADTQYF | TGTGCCAGCAGCTTGACTAGCGGGAGGGCAGATACGCAGTATTTT
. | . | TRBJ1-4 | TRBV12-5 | CASGFSRVGTNEKLFF | TGTGCTAGTGGTTTTTCCAGGGTGGGCACTAATGAAAAACTGTTTTTT
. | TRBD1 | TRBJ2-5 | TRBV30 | CAWSRGPDRQETQYF | TGTGCCTGGAGTAGGGGACCGGACAGGCAAGAGACCCAGTACTTC